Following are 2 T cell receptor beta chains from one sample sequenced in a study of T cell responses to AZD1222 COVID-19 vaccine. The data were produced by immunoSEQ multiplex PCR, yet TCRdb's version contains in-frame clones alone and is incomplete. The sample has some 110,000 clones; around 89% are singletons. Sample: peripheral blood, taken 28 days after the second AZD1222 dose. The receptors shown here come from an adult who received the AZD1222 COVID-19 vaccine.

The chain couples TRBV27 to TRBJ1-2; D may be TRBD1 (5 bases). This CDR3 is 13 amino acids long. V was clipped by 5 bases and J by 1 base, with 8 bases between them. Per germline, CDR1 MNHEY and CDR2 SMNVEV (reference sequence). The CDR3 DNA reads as TGTGCCAGCAGTGCAGGGTATAACTATGGCTACACCTTC. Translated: CASSAGYNYGYTF.

CDR3 amino acids: CASSQDHRVYEQYF. The DNA of the CDR3 is TGCGCCAGCAGCCAAGATCACAGGGTATACGAGCAGTACTTC. The V call is TRBV4-3, the J call TRBJ2-7; weak D call: TRBD1 (6 bases). Trimming took off 0 bases at V and 4 bases at J, with 10 bases between the two ends. Germline V CDR1 and CDR2: LGHNA, YSLEER. The length of the CDR3 is 14 residues.